A selection of T cell receptor beta chains follows, all from one sample in a study of blood T cell repertoires in COVID-19. Profiling relied on immunoSEQ multiplex PCR, and the TCRdb table lists in-frame clones only, not all of them. This table has roughly 120,000 clones, about 80% appearing once. The sequenced material came from peripheral blood. The receptors derive from a woman older than 75 with active or convalescent COVID-19. CDR3s include the opening cysteine and the closing phenylalanine or tryptophan. Each record gives: J gene, V gene, D gene, clone size, CDR3 DNA, CDR3 protein. D genes are given only for firm matches. Size tells how often a clone was seen (once, few, many) or the class of an expanded clone, and some rows leave it out.

j_gene: TRBJ1-2; v_gene: TRBV19; d_gene: .; abundance: .; CDR3nt: TGTGCCAGTAGTAGTGTCGGACTGGGGGCGGATAATGGCTACACCTTC; CDR3aa: CASSSVGLGADNGYTF
j_gene: TRBJ2-6; v_gene: TRBV28; d_gene: .; abundance: once; CDR3nt: TGTGCCAGCAGAGGGAGGAGGATATACTCTGGGGCCAACGTCCTGACTTTC; CDR3aa: CASRGRRIYSGANVLTF
j_gene: TRBJ1-2; v_gene: TRBV2; d_gene: .; abundance: .; CDR3nt: TGTGCCAGCAGTGAACTTCTCGGGTATGGCTACACCTTC; CDR3aa: CASSELLGYGYTF
j_gene: TRBJ2-7; v_gene: TRBV5-6; d_gene: .; abundance: .; CDR3nt: TGTGCCAGCAGCTTTTTCCAGGGGGGACAGTACTTC; CDR3aa: CASSFFQGGQYF
j_gene: TRBJ2-3; v_gene: TRBV2; d_gene: .; abundance: .; CDR3nt: TGTGCCAGCAGGGGGCCAGATACGCAGTATTTT; CDR3aa: CASRGPDTQYF
j_gene: TRBJ1-6; v_gene: TRBV2; d_gene: .; abundance: few; CDR3nt: TGTGCCAGCCGTCCTAGGGGAAGCTCCTATAATTCACCCCTCCACTTT; CDR3aa: CASRPRGSSYNSPLHF
j_gene: TRBJ2-1; v_gene: TRBV19; d_gene: TRBD2; abundance: .; CDR3nt: TGTGCCAGCCACAATCTGGCGGGAGGGCCAAGGGTCCCCCACAATGAGCAGTTCTTC; CDR3aa: CASHNLAGGPRVPHNEQFF
j_gene: TRBJ2-1; v_gene: TRBV5-6; d_gene: TRBD2; abundance: .; CDR3nt: TGTGCCAGCAGCTTGGTAGGTGGGAGGGGTTACAATGAGCAGTTCTTC; CDR3aa: CASSLVGGRGYNEQFF
j_gene: TRBJ2-3; v_gene: TRBV12-5; d_gene: TRBD2; abundance: .; CDR3nt: TGTGCTAGTGGTTTGGGCCTAGCGGGAGGGCGAGATACGCAGTATTTT; CDR3aa: CASGLGLAGGRDTQYF
j_gene: TRBJ1-5; v_gene: TRBV7-2; d_gene: TRBD1; abundance: many; CDR3nt: TGTGCCAGCAGCTGGACAGGGGGATTGGGGAATCAGCCCCAGCATTTT; CDR3aa: CASSWTGGLGNQPQHF
j_gene: TRBJ2-7; v_gene: TRBV28; d_gene: .; abundance: .; CDR3nt: TGTGCCAGCAGCCGCACATCGTACGAGCAGTACTTC; CDR3aa: CASSRTSYEQYF
j_gene: TRBJ2-7; v_gene: TRBV5-6; d_gene: .; abundance: .; CDR3nt: TGTGCCAGCAGCTTGAGTGGAGGCGAGCAGTACTTC; CDR3aa: CASSLSGGEQYF
j_gene: TRBJ1-2; v_gene: TRBV7-2; d_gene: TRBD1; abundance: .; CDR3nt: TGTGCCAGCAGCCTTTTGCAGGGGGCTGACGGCTACACCTTC; CDR3aa: CASSLLQGADGYTF
j_gene: TRBJ2-7; v_gene: TRBV15; d_gene: .; abundance: .; CDR3nt: TGTGCCACCAGCAGAGATTGGGGCGCTGCCTACGAGCAGTACTTC; CDR3aa: CATSRDWGAAYEQYF
j_gene: TRBJ1-4; v_gene: TRBV7-2; d_gene: TRBD1; abundance: .; CDR3nt: TGTGCCAGCAGGCCCAGACAGGGGTTTGAAAAACTGTTTTTT; CDR3aa: CASRPRQGFEKLFF
j_gene: TRBJ2-1; v_gene: TRBV9; d_gene: .; abundance: .; CDR3nt: TGTGCCAGCAGCCCGAGACTAGTTGAGAGCTCCTACAATGAGCAGTTCTTC; CDR3aa: CASSPRLVESSYNEQFF
j_gene: TRBJ2-5; v_gene: TRBV27; d_gene: .; abundance: .; CDR3nt: TGTGCCAGCAGTTTTTCCTGGGCACTCACGAAGACCCAGTACTTC; CDR3aa: CASSFSWALTKTQYF
j_gene: TRBJ1-2; v_gene: TRBV20-1; d_gene: .; abundance: medium-sized; CDR3nt: TGCAGTGTAAACAGGGTGGGTGGCTACACCTTC; CDR3aa: CSVNRVGGYTF
j_gene: TRBJ1-3; v_gene: TRBV18; d_gene: .; abundance: .; CDR3nt: TGTGCCAGCTCGCAGATTCCAGGGAATCGTGGAAACACCATATATTTT; CDR3aa: CASSQIPGNRGNTIYF
j_gene: TRBJ2-7; v_gene: TRBV4-3; d_gene: .; abundance: .; CDR3nt: TGCGCCAGCAGCCAAGCTCACCGTCCCGGGACATCCTACTCCTACGAGCAGTACTTC; CDR3aa: CASSQAHRPGTSYSYEQYF
j_gene: TRBJ2-1; v_gene: TRBV19; d_gene: TRBD2; abundance: .; CDR3nt: TGTGCCAGTAGTAGGACTAGCTCCTACAATGAGCAGTTCTTC; CDR3aa: CASSRTSSYNEQFF
j_gene: TRBJ1-2; v_gene: TRBV7-9; d_gene: .; abundance: .; CDR3nt: TGTGCCAGCAGCGGCAACGGCGTCGGACAGCTCTATGGCTACACCTTC; CDR3aa: CASSGNGVGQLYGYTF
j_gene: TRBJ2-7; v_gene: TRBV18; d_gene: .; abundance: .; CDR3nt: TGTGCCAGCTCACCAGGCAGGAAAGCCTACGAGCAGTACTTC; CDR3aa: CASSPGRKAYEQYF
j_gene: TRBJ2-7; v_gene: TRBV5-1; d_gene: .; abundance: .; CDR3nt: TGCGCCAGCAGCTTCGGGAACCGCTACGAGCAGTACTTC; CDR3aa: CASSFGNRYEQYF
j_gene: TRBJ1-1; v_gene: TRBV29-1; d_gene: TRBD1; abundance: .; CDR3nt: TGCAGCGCTCGGGGCGGACAGGCTTCAGATGAAGCTTTCTTT; CDR3aa: CSARGGQASDEAFF